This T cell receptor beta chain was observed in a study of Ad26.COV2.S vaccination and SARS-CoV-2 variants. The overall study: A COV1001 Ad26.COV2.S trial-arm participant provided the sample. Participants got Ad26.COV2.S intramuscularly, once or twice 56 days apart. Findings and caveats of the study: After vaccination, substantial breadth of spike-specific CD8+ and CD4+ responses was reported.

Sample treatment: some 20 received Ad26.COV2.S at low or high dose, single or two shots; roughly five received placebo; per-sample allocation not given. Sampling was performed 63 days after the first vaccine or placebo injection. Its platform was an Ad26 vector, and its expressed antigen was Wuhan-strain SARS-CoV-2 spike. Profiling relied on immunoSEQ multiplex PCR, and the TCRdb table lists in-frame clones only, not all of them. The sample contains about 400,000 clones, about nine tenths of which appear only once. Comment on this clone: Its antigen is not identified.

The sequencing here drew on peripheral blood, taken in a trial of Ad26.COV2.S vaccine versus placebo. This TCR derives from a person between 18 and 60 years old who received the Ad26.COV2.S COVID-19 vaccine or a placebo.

The CDR3 bases are TGCGCCAGCAGCCAAAACCTCGCGGGAGTAGCAGATACGCAGTATTTT. This codes for CASSQNLAGVADTQYF. This sequence joins TRBV4-3 and TRBJ2-3; 7 bases fit TRBD2. J gave up 4 bases and V 2 bases, and 9 bases lay outside the gene matches. CDR1 is LGHNA, CDR2 YSLEER, per germline. The CDR3 contains 16 residues.